This entry features one T cell receptor (beta chain) sequence. Sequencing was performed with immunoSEQ multiplex PCR; in TCRdb, only in-frame clones are kept and a portion is missing. The sample has tens of thousands of clones; 90% to 95% are singletons. This sample is part of a study of resident and recirculating memory T cells in vitiligo. As for the study in general: Samples were epidermis from two lesional and two nonlesional sites, plus PBMCs.

The germline gives CDR1 GTSNPN, CDR2 SVGIG (reference sequence). The length of the CDR3 is 12 residues. The germline V and J ends were trimmed by 3 bases and 4 bases, with 6 bases remaining between them. The specimen sequenced was blood. This receptor was taken from a male donor with vitiligo. V gene TRBV30 combines with J gene TRBJ1-4; tentative D call: TRBD1 (5 bases). The CDR3 region has the DNA TGTGCCTGGAGACAGGTTAATGAAAAACTGTTTTTT. Its protein is CAWRQVNEKLFF.